This T cell receptor beta chain originates from a study of cytomegalovirus exposure and HLA in healthy donors. Primers for the PCR totalled 60 Vbeta and 13 Jbeta. The protocol was immunoSEQ multiplex PCR, while the TCRdb copy is restricted to in-frame clones and leaves out a portion. The table has 120,000 to 150,000 clones, roughly 80% seen once. Every donor was a healthy person donating bone marrow. CDR1 is SGHKS and CDR2 is YYEKEE in the germline V gene (reference sequence). The ends were cut back, 5 bases at V and 0 bases at J, with 8 bases in the middle. This CDR3 region has 13 residues. Points from the study as a whole: There were some public TCRs occurring in many donors, but most TCR sequences were rare. Previously analyzed data showed that most TCR beta V segments were productive at a frequency of about 87% or about 30%.

On this clone: Its antigen is unknown.

The sample comprised PBMCs. The V and J genes are TRBV5-5 and TRBJ1-1, with no clear D. This sequence was found in a woman in her thirties or forties in good health and CMV-seropositive. The CDR3 spells CASRLTMNTEAFF. CDR3 bases: TGTGCCAGCAGGCTAACGATGAACACTGAAGCTTTCTTT.